These 3 T cell receptor beta chains originate from one sample sequenced in a study of beta chain features in type 1 diabetes. The authors reverse transcribed all of the isolated RNA, so sequencing captured expressed TCRB transcripts. Sequencing was performed with immunoSEQ multiplex PCR; in TCRdb, only in-frame clones are kept and a portion is missing. The sample lists under 350,000 clones, 7.5% to 9.5% occurring once. Sequencing input: central memory CD4+ T cells from blood. All receptors come from a woman in her late teens or twenties in good health.

This clone was picked up a small number of times. The chain uses TRBV25-1 and TRBJ1-2; D not certain. CDR3 length: 15 residues. V was trimmed by 0 bases and J by 8 bases, leaving 16 bases between them. The germline CDR1 and CDR2 sequences are MGHDK and SYGVNS. The CDR3 reads CASSEYSGPASGYTF. CDR3 DNA sequence: TGTGCCAGCAGTGAATATTCCGGGCCCGCCAGCGGCTACACCTTC.

Concerning this clone itself: A clone one base away is much larger, so this may be a read error. The chain carries TRBV7-8 and TRBJ2-1; D ambiguous. Germline assignment: CDR1 SGHVS and CDR2 FQNEAQ. Trimming stripped 5 bases from V and 4 bases from J, with 3 bases between. The CDR3 is made up of 11 amino acids. CDR3 coding DNA: TGTGCCAGCAGCACTTACAATGAGCAGTTCTTC. Amino acids: CASSTYNEQFF.

This clone was seen just once. The V call is TRBV7-2, the J call TRBJ2-7; 8 bases line up with TRBD2. Germline values: CDR1 SGHTA, CDR2 FQGNSA. This CDR3 contains 14 residues. Losses at the gene ends were 5 bases for V and 3 bases for J; bases not matched to a gene: 6. DNA of the CDR3: TGTGCCAGCAGCCACCAGCGGGGGAGCTACGAGCAGTACTTC. Protein product: CASSHQRGSYEQYF.